This T cell receptor (beta chain) was identified in a study of T cells after yellow fever vaccination. It was through 5'RACE template switching that TCR cDNA was made, with a universal primer site and UMIs added. TCRdb independently ran MiXCR on the 5' RACE reads; one entry per CDR3 protein. This table holds hundreds of thousands of distinct CDR3 sequences, about 13% found once. The CDR3 is 13 amino acids. The origin of this receptor is a man younger than 40 who received the YFV17D yellow fever vaccine. This specimen was PBMCs, taken on the day of the yellow fever booster vaccination. The chain uses TRBV21-1 and TRBJ2-4; the table assigns TRBD1, which was not confirmed against the DNA. TRBV21-1 is assigned pseudogene status. DNA of the CDR3: TGTGCCAGCAGCGCCCACCTAACAGGGCCGGGGTACTTC. It specifies CASSAHLTGPGYF.